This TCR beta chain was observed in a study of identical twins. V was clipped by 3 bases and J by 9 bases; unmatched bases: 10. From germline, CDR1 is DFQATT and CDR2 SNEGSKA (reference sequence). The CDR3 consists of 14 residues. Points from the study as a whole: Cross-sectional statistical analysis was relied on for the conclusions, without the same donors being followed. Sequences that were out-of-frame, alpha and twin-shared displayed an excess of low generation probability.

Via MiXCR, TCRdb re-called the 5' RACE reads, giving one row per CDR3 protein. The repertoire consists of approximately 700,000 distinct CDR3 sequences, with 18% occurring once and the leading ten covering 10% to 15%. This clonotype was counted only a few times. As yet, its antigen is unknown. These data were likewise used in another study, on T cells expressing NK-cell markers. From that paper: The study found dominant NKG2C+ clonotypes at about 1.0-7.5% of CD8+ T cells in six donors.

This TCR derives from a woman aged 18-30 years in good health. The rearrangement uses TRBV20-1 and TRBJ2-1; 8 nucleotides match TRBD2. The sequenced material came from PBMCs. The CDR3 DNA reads TGCAGTGCTAGTGACGGGAGGGCCTTGCGTGAGCAGTTCTTC. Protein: CSASDGRALREQFF.